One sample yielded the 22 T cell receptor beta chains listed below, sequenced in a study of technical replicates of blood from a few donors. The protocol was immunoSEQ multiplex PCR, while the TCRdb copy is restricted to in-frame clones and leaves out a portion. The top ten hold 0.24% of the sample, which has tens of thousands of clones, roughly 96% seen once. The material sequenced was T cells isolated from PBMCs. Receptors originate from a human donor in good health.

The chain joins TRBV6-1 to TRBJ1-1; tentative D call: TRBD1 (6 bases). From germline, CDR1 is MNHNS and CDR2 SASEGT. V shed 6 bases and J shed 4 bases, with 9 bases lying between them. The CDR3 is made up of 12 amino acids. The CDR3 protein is CASSEGVTEAFF. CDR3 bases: TGTGCCAGCAGCGAGGGGGTCACTGAAGCTTTCTTT.

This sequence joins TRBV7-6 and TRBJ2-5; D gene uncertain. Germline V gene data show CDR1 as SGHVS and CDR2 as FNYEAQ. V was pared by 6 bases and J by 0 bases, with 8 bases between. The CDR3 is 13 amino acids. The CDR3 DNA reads TGTGCCAGCAGTCCTAACGACCAAGAGACCCAGTACTTC. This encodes CASSPNDQETQYF.

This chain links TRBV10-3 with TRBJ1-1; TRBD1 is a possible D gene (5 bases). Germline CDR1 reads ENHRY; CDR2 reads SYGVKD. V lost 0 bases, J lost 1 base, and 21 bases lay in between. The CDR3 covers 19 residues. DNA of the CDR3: TGTGCCATCAGTGAGTCGAAGGGAGGGGACTACTATGGGAACACTGAAGCTTTCTTT. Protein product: CAISESKGGDYYGNTEAFF.

This CDR3 is CASKLGAGANVLTF. The CDR3 DNA is TGTGCCAGCAAGCTGGGAGCTGGGGCCAACGTCCTGACTTTC. The chain combines TRBV6-1 with TRBJ2-6; D might be TRBD2 (5 bases). Germline V gene sequence: CDR1 MNHNS, CDR2 SASEGT. The CDR3 extends over 14 amino acids. Trimming left V 7 bases short and J 2 bases short, with 9 bases between.

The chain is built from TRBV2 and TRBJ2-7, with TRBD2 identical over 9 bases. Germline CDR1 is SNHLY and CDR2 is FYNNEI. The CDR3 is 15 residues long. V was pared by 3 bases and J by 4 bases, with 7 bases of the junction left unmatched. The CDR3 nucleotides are TGTGCCAGCAGTGACTCTGTGCTAGCGGGGTACGAGCAGTACTTC. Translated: CASSDSVLAGYEQYF.

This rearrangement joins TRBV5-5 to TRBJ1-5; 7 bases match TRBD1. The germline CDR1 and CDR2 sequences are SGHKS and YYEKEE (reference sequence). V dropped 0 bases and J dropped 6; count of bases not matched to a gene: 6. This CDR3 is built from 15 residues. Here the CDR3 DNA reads TGTGCCAGCAGCTTGGACAGGGGAGGAGGTCAGCCCCAGCATTTT. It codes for CASSLDRGGGQPQHF.

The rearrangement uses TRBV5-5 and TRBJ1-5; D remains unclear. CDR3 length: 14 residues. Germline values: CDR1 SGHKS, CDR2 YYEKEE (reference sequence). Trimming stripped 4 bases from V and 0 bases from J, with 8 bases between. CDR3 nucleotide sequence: TGTGCCAGCAGCAAAGAGTATAGCAATCAGCCCCAGCATTTT. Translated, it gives CASSKEYSNQPQHF.

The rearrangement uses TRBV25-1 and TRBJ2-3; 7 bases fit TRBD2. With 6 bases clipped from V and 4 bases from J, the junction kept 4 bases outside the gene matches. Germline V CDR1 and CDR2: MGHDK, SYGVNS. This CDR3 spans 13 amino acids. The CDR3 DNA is TGTGCCAGCAGCCTGGGGGGGGCAGATACGCAGTATTTT. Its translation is CASSLGGADTQYF.

The CDR3 protein is CAILGAGTDNNEQFF. The DNA of the CDR3 is TGTGCCATCCTGGGTGCCGGGACAGACAACAATGAGCAGTTCTTC. This chain connects TRBV28 to TRBJ2-1; 7 bases line up with TRBD1. CDR1 is MDHEN, CDR2 SYDVKM, per germline. CDR3 length equals 15 residues. V trimming: 10 bases; J trimming: 5 bases; junction bases outside the gene matches: 14.

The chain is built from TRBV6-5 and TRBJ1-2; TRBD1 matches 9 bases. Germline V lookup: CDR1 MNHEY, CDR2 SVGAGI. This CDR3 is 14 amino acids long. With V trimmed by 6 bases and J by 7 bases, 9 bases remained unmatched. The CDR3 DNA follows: TGTGCCAGCAGACCTCCGGGACAGGGAATTGGCTACACCTTC. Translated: CASRPPGQGIGYTF.

The CDR3 region has the DNA TGTGCCAGTAGTGAGGACAGTTATCAGCCCCAGCATTTT. Amino acid sequence: CASSEDSYQPQHF. The chain employs TRBV19 and TRBJ1-5, with a tentative D call TRBD1 (6 bases). The CDR3 sequence is 13 residues long. V lost 5 bases to trimming and J lost 5 bases, with 10 bases between them. Germline V gene sequence: CDR1 LNHDA, CDR2 SQIVND (reference sequence).

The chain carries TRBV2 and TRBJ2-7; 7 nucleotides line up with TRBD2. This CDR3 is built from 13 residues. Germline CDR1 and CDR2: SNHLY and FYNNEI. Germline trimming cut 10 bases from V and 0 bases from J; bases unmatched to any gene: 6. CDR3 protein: CAIIRDYSYEQYF. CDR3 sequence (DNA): TGTGCCATAATCCGGGACTACTCCTACGAGCAGTACTTC. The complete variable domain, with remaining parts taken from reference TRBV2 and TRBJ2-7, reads EPEVTQTPSHQVTQMGQEVILRCVPISNHLYFYWYRQILGQKVEFLVSFYNNEISEKSEIFDDQFSVERPDGSNFTLKIRSTKLEDSAMYFCAIIRDYSYEQYFGPGTRLTVT.

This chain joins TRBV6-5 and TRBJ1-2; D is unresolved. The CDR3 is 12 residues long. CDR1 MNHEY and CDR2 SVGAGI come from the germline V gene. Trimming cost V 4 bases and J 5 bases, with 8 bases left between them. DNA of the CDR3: TGTGCCAGCAGTTCCGGGTCTTATGGCTACACCTTC. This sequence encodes CASSSGSYGYTF.

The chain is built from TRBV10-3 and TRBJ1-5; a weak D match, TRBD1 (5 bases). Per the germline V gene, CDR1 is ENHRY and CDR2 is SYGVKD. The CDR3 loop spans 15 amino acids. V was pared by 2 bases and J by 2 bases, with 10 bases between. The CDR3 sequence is CAISERGDGNQPQHF. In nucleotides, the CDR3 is TGTGCCATCAGTGAGCGGGGGGATGGCAATCAGCCCCAGCATTTT.

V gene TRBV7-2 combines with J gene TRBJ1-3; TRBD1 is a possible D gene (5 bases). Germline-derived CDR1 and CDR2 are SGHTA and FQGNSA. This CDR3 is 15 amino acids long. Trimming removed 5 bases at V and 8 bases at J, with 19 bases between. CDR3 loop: CASSPRRGMGDTIYF. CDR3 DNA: TGTGCCAGCAGCCCCCGGCGGGGAATGGGGGACACCATATATTTT.

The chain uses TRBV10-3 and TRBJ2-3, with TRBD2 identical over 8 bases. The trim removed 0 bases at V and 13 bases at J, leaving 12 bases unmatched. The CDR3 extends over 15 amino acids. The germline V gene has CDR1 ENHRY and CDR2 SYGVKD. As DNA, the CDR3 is TGTGCCATCAGTGAGTCGCGCGGCGGGGGGTCCCAAAAGTATTTT. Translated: CAISESRGGGSQKYF.

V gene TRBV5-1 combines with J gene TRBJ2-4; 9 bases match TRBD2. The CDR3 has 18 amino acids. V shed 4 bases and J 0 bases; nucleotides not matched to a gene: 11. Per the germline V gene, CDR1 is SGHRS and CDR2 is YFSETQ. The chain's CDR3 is CASSQTSGITLAKNIQYF. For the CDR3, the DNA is TGCGCCAGCAGCCAGACTAGCGGAATTACCCTAGCCAAAAACATTCAGTACTTC.

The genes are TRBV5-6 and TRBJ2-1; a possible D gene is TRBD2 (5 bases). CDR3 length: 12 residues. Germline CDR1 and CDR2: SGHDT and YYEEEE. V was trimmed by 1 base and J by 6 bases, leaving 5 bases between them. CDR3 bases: TGTGCCAGCAGCTTGACTAGCAATGAGCAGTTCTTC. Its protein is CASSLTSNEQFF.

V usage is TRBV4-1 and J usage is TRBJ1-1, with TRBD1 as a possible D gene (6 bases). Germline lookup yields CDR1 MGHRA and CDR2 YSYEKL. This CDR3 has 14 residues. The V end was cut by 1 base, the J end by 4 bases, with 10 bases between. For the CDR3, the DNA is TGCGCCAGCAGCCAAGCGACAGGCCCCACTGAAGCTTTCTTT. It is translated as CASSQATGPTEAFF.

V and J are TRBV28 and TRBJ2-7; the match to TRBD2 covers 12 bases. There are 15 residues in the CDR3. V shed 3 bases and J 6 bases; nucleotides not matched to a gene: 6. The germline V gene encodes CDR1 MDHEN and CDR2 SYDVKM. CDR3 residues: CASSLPSGRAGEQYF. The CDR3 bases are TGTGCCAGCAGTTTGCCTAGCGGGAGGGCAGGCGAGCAGTACTTC.

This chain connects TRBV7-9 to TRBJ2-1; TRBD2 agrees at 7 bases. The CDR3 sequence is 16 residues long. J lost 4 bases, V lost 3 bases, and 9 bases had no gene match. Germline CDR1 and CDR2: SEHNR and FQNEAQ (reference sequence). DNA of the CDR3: TGTGCCAGCAGCTTCCGGGGGGTTATTACTTACAATGAGCAGTTCTTC. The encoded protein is CASSFRGVITYNEQFF.

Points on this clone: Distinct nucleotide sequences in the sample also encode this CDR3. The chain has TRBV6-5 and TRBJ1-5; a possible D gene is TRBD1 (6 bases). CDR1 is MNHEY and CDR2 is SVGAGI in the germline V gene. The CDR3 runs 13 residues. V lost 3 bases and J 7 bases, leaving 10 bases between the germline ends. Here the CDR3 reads CASSYGGGQPQHF. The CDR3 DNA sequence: TGTGCCAGCAGTTATGGTGGGGGCCAGCCCCAGCATTTT.